This entry concerns a single T cell receptor (beta chain). The source of the sample is a study of cytomegalovirus exposure and HLA in healthy donors. The germline V and J ends were trimmed by 3 bases and 6 bases, with 17 bases remaining between them. CDR1 is SEHNR and CDR2 is FQNEAQ in the germline V gene (reference sequence). The CDR3 runs 15 residues. TCRdb's table, derived via immunoSEQ multiplex PCR, lists solely in-frame clones and lacks some. The sample includes about 62,000 clones, approximately 95% of them seen just once. This clonotype originated in a woman between 18 and 29 years old in good health and CMV-seropositive. The chain employs TRBV7-9 and TRBJ1-1; D possibly corresponds to TRBD1 (5 bases). Sequencing was done on a sample of PBMCs. The CDR3 sequence is CASSFWSGFFAEAFF. The CDR3 bases are TGTGCCAGCAGCTTTTGGTCAGGGTTCTTCGCTGAAGCTTTCTTT.